This is a list of T cell receptor beta chains from one sample in a study of T cell responses to AZD1222 COVID-19 vaccine. TCRdb keeps only in-frame clones here, not all; method: immunoSEQ multiplex PCR. The table records 190,000 or so clones, about 94% of them present only once. The starting material was peripheral blood, obtained 28 days after the second AZD1222 dose. The receptors here all came from an adult who received the AZD1222 COVID-19 vaccine. Each CDR3 is given with its conserved first and last residue. The order of the fields is CDR3 protein, CDR3 DNA, J gene, clone size, D gene, V gene. A D gene is named only where the DNA matches it firmly. Clone size is given for some rows only: seen once, a few or many times, or a class if the clone is expanded.

CASSHSGTLTMTQFF	TGTGCCAGCAGCCATAGCGGGACCTTGACAATGACACAGTTCTTC	TRBJ2-1	NA	TRBD2	TRBV14
CASSLQGAMETQYF	TGTGCCAGCAGCTTACAGGGGGCAATGGAGACCCAGTACTTC	TRBJ2-5	NA	TRBD1	TRBV13
CASSHSRDRASPLHF	TGTGCCAGCAGCCACTCCCGGGACAGGGCATCACCCCTCCACTTT	TRBJ1-6	once	TRBD1	TRBV3-1/TRBV3-2
CASSESGSLYGYTF	TGTGCCAGCAGTGAGTCAGGGTCCCTCTATGGCTACACCTTC	TRBJ1-2	NA	NA	TRBV6-1
CASSLLAGITDTQYF	TGTGCCAGCAGCTTGCTAGCGGGAATCACAGATACGCAGTATTTT	TRBJ2-3	NA	TRBD2	TRBV7-9
CAISEMVGGNEQFF	TGTGCCATCAGTGAGATGGTAGGGGGCAATGAGCAGTTCTTC	TRBJ2-1	once	NA	TRBV10-3
CASSQGAGGNSPLHF	TGTGCCAGCAGCCAGGGGGCAGGGGGTAATTCACCCCTCCACTTT	TRBJ1-6	NA	TRBD1	TRBV3-1/TRBV3-2
CASSYTPDGTGELFF	TGTGCCAGCAGTTACACCCCGGACGGGACCGGGGAGCTGTTTTTT	TRBJ2-2	NA	NA	TRBV6-5
CASSLGLQETQYF	TGTGCCAGCAGCTTAGGCCTTCAAGAGACCCAGTACTTC	TRBJ2-5	NA	NA	TRBV11-3
CASSSLGTVGDTQYF	TGTGCCAGCTCATCACTAGGGACAGTGGGAGATACGCAGTATTTT	TRBJ2-3	NA	TRBD1	TRBV18
CASRTGQPYNTGELFF	TGTGCCAGCAGAACTGGACAGCCCTATAACACCGGGGAGCTGTTTTTT	TRBJ2-2	NA	NA	TRBV27
CASSLGDISNQPQHF	TGTGCCAGCAGCTTAGGGGACATAAGCAATCAGCCCCAGCATTTT	TRBJ1-5	NA	NA	TRBV7-9
CAWSATGLYTGELFF	TGTGCCTGGAGTGCGACAGGACTATACACCGGGGAGCTGTTTTTT	TRBJ2-2	NA	NA	TRBV30
CASSRNLYEGYTF	TGTGCCAGTTCCAGGAACCTCTATGAAGGCTACACCTTC	TRBJ1-2	NA	NA	TRBV19
CASSPPVTGANYGYTF	TGTGCCAGCTCACCACCTGTGACAGGGGCGAACTATGGCTACACCTTC	TRBJ1-2	NA	TRBD1	TRBV18
CASSPLAGGGNEQFF	TGTGCCAGCTCACCACTAGCGGGGGGAGGCAATGAGCAGTTCTTC	TRBJ2-1	NA	TRBD2	TRBV18
CASSEPRALPYTGELFF	TGTGCCAGCAGCGAACCCAGGGCCCTACCCTACACCGGGGAGCTGTTTTTT	TRBJ2-2	NA	NA	TRBV28
CASSLIAGGHTDTQYF	TGTGCCAGCAGCTTAATTGCGGGGGGACACACAGATACGCAGTATTTT	TRBJ2-3	few	TRBD2	TRBV13
CASSFRTAVDGTQYF	TGTGCCAGCAGCTTCCGGACCGCCGTGGATGGGACCCAGTACTTC	TRBJ2-5	NA	NA	TRBV3-1/TRBV3-2
CASSRRVGGAFF	TGTGCCAGCAGCCGTCGGGTGGGGGGAGCTTTCTTT	TRBJ1-1	few	NA	TRBV28
CAISESTGRGDTQYF	TGTGCCATCAGTGAGTCGACCGGACGGGGAGATACGCAGTATTTT	TRBJ2-3	NA	NA	TRBV10-3
CSVGGTGNYEQYF	TGCAGCGTTGGGGGGACAGGGAATTACGAGCAGTACTTC	TRBJ2-7	NA	TRBD1	TRBV29-1